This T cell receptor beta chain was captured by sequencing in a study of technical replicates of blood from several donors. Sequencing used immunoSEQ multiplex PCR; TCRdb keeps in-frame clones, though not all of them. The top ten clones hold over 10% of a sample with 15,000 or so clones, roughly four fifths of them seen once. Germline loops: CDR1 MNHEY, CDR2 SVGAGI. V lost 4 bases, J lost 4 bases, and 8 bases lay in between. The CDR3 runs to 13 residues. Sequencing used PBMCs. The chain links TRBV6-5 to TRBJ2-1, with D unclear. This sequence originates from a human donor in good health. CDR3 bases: TGTGCCAGCAGTTCCACAGATTACAATGAGCAGTTCTTC. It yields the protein CASSSTDYNEQFF.